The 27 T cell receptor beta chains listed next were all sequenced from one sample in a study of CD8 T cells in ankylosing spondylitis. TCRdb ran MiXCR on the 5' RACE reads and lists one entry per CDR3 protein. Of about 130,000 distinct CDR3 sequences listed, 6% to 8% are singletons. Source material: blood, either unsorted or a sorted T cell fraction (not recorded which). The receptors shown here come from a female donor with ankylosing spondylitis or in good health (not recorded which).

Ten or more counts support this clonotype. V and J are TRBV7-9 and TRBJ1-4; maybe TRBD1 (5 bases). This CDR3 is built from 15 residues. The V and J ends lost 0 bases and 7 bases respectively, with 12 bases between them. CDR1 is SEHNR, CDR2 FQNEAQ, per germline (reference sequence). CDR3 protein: CASSLAAGRTEKLFF. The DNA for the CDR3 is TGTGCCAGCAGCTTAGCGGCAGGGAGGACTGAAAAACTGTTTTTT.

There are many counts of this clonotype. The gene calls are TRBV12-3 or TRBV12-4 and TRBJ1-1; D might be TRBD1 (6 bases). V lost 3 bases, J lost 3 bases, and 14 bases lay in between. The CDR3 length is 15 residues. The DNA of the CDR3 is TGTGCCAGCAGTTTTGGGCGGGGGGCAGACACTGAAGCTTTCTTT. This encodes CASSFGRGADTEAFF.

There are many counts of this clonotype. The CDR3 DNA reads TGTGCCAGCAGCCCTACTAGCGGGGGGGGGTTACGCACAGATACGCAGTATTTT. Residues: CASSPTSGGGLRTDTQYF. This sequence joins TRBV11-3 and TRBJ2-3; 13 nucleotides align to TRBD2. Germline CDR1 is SGHNT and CDR2 is YENEEA. The CDR3 runs to 18 residues. Unmatched junction bases numbered 9, after V lost 5 bases and J lost 1 base.

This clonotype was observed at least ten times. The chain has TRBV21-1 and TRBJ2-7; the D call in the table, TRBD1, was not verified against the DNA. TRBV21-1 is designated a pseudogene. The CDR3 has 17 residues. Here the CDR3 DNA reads TGTGCCAGCAGCAAATCCAACGACAGGGTCGGTTCCTACGAGCAGTACTTC. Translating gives CASSKSNDRVGSYEQYF.

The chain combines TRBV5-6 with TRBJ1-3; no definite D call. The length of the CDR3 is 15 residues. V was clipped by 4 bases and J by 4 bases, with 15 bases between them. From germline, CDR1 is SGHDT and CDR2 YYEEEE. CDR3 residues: CASSGMWGGGNTIYF. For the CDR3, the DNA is TGTGCCAGCAGCGGAATGTGGGGAGGGGGAAACACCATATATTTT.

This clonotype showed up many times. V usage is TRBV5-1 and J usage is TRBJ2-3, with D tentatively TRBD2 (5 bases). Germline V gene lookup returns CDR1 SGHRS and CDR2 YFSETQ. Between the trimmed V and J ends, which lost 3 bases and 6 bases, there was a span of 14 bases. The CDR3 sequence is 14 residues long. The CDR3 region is CASSSNSGGDTQYF. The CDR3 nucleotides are TGCGCCAGCAGCTCGAACTCGGGCGGGGATACGCAGTATTTT.

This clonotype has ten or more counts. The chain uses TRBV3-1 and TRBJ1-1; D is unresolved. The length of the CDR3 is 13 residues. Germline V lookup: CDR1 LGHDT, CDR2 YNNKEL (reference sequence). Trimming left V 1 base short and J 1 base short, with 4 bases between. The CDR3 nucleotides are TGTGCCAGCAGCCAAGTAGGGAACACTGAAGCTTTCTTT. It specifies CASSQVGNTEAFF.

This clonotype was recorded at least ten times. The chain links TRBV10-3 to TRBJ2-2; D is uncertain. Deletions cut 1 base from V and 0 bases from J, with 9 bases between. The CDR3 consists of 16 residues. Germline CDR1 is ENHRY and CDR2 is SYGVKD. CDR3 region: CAISELGKANTGELFF. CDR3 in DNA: TGTGCCATCAGTGAGTTGGGAAAAGCGAACACCGGGGAGCTGTTTTTT.

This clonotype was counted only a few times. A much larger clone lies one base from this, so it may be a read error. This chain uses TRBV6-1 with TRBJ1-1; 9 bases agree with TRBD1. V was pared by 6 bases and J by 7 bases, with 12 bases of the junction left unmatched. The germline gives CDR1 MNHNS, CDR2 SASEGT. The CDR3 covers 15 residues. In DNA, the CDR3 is TGTGCCAGCAGCGGGGACAGGGTTAGGTGGTGTGAAGCTTTCTTT. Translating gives CASSGDRVRWCEAFF.

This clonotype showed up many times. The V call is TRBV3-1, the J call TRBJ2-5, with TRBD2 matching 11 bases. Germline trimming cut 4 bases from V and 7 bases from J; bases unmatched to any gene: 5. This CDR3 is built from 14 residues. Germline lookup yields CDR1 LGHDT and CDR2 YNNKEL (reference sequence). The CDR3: CASSPFGTSGTQYF. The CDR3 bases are TGTGCCAGCAGCCCTTTTGGGACTAGCGGGACCCAGTACTTC.

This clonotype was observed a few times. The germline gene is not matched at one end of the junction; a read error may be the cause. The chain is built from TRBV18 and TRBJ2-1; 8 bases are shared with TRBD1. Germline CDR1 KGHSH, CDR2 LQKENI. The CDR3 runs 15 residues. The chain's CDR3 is CASSPPGQEAPKQFF. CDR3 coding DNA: TGTGCCAGCTCTCCACCGGGACAGGAGGCCCCGAAGCAGTTCTTC.

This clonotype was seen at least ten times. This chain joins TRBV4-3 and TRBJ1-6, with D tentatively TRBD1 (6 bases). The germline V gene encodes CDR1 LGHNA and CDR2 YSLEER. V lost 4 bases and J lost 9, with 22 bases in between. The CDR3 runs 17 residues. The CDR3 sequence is CASSRDRDPVRGSPLHF. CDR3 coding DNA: TGCGCCAGCAGCCGAGACCGGGACCCAGTCAGGGGTTCACCCCTCCACTTT.

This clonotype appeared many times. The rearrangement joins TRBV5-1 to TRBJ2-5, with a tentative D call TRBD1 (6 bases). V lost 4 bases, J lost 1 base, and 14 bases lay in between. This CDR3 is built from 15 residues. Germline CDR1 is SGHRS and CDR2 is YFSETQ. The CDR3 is CASSVRDMAQETQYF. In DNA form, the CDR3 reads TGCGCCAGCAGCGTCCGGGACATGGCCCAAGAGACCCAGTACTTC.

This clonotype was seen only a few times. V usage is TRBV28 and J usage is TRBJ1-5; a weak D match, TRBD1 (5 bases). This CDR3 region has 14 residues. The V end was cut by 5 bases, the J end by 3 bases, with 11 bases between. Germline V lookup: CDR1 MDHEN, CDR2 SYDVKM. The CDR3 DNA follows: TGTGCCAGCAGTCGCGTGGACAACAATCAGCCCCAGCATTTT. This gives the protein CASSRVDNNQPQHF.

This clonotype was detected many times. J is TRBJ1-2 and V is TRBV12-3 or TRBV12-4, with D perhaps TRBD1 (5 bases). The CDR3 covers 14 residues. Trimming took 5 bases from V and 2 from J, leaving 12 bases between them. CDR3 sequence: CASSPTNRNYGYTF. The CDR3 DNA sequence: TGTGCCAGCAGTCCCACAAACAGGAACTATGGCTACACCTTC.

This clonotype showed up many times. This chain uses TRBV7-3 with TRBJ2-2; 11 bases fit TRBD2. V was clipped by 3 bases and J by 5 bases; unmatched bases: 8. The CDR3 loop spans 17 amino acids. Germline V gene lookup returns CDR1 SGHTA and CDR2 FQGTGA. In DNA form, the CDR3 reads TGTGCCAGCAGCTTCGAAGGGCTAGCGGGGGGAACCGGGGAGCTGTTTTTT. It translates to CASSFEGLAGGTGELFF.

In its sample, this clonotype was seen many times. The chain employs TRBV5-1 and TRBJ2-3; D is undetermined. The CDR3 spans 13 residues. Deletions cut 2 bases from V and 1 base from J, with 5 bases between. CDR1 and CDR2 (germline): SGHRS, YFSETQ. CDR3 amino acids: CASSFVGTDTQYF. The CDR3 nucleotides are TGCGCCAGCAGCTTCGTAGGCACAGATACGCAGTATTTT.

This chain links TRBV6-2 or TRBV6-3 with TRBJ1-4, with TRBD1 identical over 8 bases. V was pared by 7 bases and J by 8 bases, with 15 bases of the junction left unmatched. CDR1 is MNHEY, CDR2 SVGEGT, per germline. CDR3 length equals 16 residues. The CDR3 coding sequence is TGTGCCAGCACCGCAGGACAGGGCCCGATGGAAGAAAAACTGTTTTTT. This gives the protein CASTAGQGPMEEKLFF.

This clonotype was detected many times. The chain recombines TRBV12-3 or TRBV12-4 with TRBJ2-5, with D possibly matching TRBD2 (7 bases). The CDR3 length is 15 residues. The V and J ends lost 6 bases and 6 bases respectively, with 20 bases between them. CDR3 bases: TGTGCCAGCAGCCTTCGGGGAGGGGGGACAAAGACCCAGTACTTC. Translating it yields CASSLRGGGTKTQYF.

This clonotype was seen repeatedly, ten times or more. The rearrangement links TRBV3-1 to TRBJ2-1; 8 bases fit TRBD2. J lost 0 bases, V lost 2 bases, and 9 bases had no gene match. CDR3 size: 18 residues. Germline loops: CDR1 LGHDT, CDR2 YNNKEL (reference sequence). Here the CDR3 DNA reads TGTGCCAGCAGCCAATTACGGGGGGGGAAGACCTCCTACAATGAGCAGTTCTTC. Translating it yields CASSQLRGGKTSYNEQFF.

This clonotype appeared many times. The CDR3 loop is CASSPSSTEYNEQFF. In DNA form, the CDR3 reads TGCGCCAGCAGCCCAAGTAGTACGGAGTACAATGAGCAGTTCTTC. This sequence joins TRBV4-3 and TRBJ2-1, with D uncertain. This CDR3 has 15 residues. From germline, CDR1 is LGHNA and CDR2 YSLEER. V was trimmed by 4 bases and J by 4 bases, leaving 14 bases between them.

The CDR3 protein is CASSQTDRVGNEQFF. The DNA for the CDR3 is TGCGCCAGCAGCCAGACCGACAGGGTTGGCAATGAGCAGTTCTTC. The rearrangement uses TRBV5-1 and TRBJ2-1; 7 bases agree with TRBD1. After removal of 4 bases from V and 6 bases from J, the junction contained 10 bases not matched to a gene. The CDR3 is 15 residues long. Germline CDR1 is SGHRS and CDR2 is YFSETQ.

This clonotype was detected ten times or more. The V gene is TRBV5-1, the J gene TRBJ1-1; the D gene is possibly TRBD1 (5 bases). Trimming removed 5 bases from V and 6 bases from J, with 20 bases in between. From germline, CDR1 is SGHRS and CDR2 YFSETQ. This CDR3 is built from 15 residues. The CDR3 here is CASRAGWGRDAEAFF. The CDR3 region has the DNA TGCGCCAGCAGGGCTGGGTGGGGCAGGGACGCTGAAGCTTTCTTT.

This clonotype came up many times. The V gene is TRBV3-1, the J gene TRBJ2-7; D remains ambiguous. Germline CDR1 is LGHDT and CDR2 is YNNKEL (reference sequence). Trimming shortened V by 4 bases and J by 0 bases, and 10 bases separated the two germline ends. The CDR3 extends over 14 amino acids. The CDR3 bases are TGTGCCAGCAGCCCTGAGACCCTCTCCTACGAGCAGTACTTC. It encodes CASSPETLSYEQYF.

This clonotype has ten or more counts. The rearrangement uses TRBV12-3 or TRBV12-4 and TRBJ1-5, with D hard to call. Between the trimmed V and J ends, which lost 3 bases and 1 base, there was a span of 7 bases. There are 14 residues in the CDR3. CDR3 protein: CASSFSLSNQPQHF. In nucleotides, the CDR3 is TGTGCCAGCAGTTTCAGCCTGAGCAATCAGCCCCAGCATTTT.

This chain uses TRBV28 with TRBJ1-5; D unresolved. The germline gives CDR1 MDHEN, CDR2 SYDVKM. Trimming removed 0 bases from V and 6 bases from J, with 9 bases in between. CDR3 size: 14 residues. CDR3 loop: CASSLWGGVQPQHF. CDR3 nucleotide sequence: TGTGCCAGCAGTTTATGGGGCGGGGTTCAGCCCCAGCATTTT.

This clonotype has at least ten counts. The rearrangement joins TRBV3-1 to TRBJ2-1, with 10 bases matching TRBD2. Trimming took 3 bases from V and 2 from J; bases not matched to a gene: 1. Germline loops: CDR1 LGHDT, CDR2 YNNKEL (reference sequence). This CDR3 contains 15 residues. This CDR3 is CASSHSGGAYNEQFF. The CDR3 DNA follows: TGTGCCAGCAGCCACAGCGGGGGGGCCTACAATGAGCAGTTCTTC.